The rows below give T cell receptor beta chains drawn from one sample of a study of cytomegalovirus exposure and HLA in healthy donors. Produced via immunoSEQ multiplex PCR; TCRdb's table is partial and in-frame only. The data contain about 150,000 clones, around 80% of them singletons. Sequencing used PBMCs. The source is a man aged 25-45 years in good health. Both conserved end residues are part of each CDR3. Fields, in order: V gene, D gene, J gene, clone size, CDR3 protein, CDR3 DNA. A D gene is named only where the DNA matches it firmly. Rows may omit the clone size; those that give it use once, few, many or a size class.

TRBV6-6	-	TRBJ2-7	-	CASSYSPGPYEQYF	TGTGCCAGCAGTTACTCTCCAGGGCCCTACGAGCAGTACTTC
TRBV10-3	TRBD2	TRBJ2-7	-	CAISGTTGYEQYF	TGTGCCATCTCCGGGACTACGGGATACGAGCAGTACTTC
TRBV19	TRBD1	TRBJ2-1	-	CASSTSGQLPNEQFF	TGTGCCAGTAGTACATCGGGACAGCTCCCCAATGAGCAGTTCTTC
TRBV27	TRBD2	TRBJ2-1	-	CASSLGLAGGTEQFF	TGTGCCAGCAGTTTAGGTCTAGCGGGAGGCACTGAGCAGTTCTTC
TRBV7-2	-	TRBJ2-7	-	CASSLVLSYEQYF	TGTGCCAGCAGCTTAGTGTTATCCTACGAGCAGTACTTC
TRBV5-4	TRBD2	TRBJ2-5	-	CASSLSGRAVETQYF	TGTGCCAGCAGCTTGAGCGGGAGGGCCGTGGAGACCCAGTACTTC
TRBV7-2	-	TRBJ1-5	-	CASSLRAPGQGSDQPQHF	TGTGCCAGCAGCCTCCGAGCCCCTGGGCAGGGGTCGGATCAGCCCCAGCATTTT
TRBV7-9	TRBD2	TRBJ2-5	-	CASSPRRAGGSQETQYF	TGTGCCAGCAGCCCCCGGAGGGCGGGGGGATCTCAAGAGACCCAGTACTTC
TRBV13	TRBD2	TRBJ2-2	once	CASSSIPGLATGELFF	TGTGCCAGCAGCTCGATCCCGGGACTAGCGACCGGGGAGCTGTTTTTT
TRBV7-9	-	TRBJ1-2	-	CSSSLGAGLNYGYTF	TGTTCCAGCAGCTTAGGGGCGGGGCTTAACTATGGCTACACCTTC
TRBV9	TRBD2	TRBJ2-5	few	CASSAWTSGSSETQYF	TGTGCCAGCAGCGCGTGGACTAGCGGAAGCAGTGAGACCCAGTACTTC
TRBV18	-	TRBJ2-3	-	CASSGNIPKGDTQYF	TGTGCCAGCTCGGGCAATATCCCTAAAGGAGATACGCAGTATTTT
TRBV29-1	-	TRBJ1-2	-	CSASLGRNGYTF	TGCAGCGCCTCCCTAGGGAGGAATGGCTACACCTTC
TRBV9	TRBD2	TRBJ2-7	-	CASSPRDYSSYEQYF	TGTGCCAGCAGCCCCCGGGACTATAGCTCCTACGAGCAGTACTTC
TRBV10-3	-	TRBJ2-7	-	CAISGSSYEQYF	TGTGCCATCAGTGGGTCGTCTTACGAGCAGTACTTC
TRBV18	-	TRBJ2-3	-	CASSPPGQPDTQYF	TGTGCCAGCTCCCCCCCGGGACAACCAGATACGCAGTATTTT
TRBV6-1	-	TRBJ1-1	few	CASTYSGRNTEAFF	TGTGCCAGCACCTACAGTGGGAGGAACACTGAAGCTTTCTTT
TRBV5-6	-	TRBJ2-4	-	CASSQGQRNGGQYF	TGTGCCAGCAGCCAGGGCCAAAGGAACGGGGGTCAGTACTTC
TRBV2	-	TRBJ2-4	few	CASQGGNIQYF	TGTGCCAGCCAGGGGGGAAACATTCAGTACTTC
TRBV11-2	-	TRBJ2-5	few	CASSPGDLGTQYF	TGTGCCAGCAGCCCCGGGGACTTGGGGACCCAGTACTTC
TRBV27	TRBD2	TRBJ2-3	-	CATRDLAGEADTQYF	TGTGCCACCCGAGACCTAGCGGGAGAGGCAGATACGCAGTATTTT
TRBV4-3	-	TRBJ2-1	few	CASSQEPNGGPYNEQFF	TGCGCCAGCAGCCAAGAACCGAACGGCGGTCCCTACAATGAGCAGTTCTTC
TRBV21-1	-	TRBJ1-1	once	CASSSWGEPGPTTEAFF	TGTGCCAGCAGCTCGTGGGGGGAGCCGGGACCGACCACTGAAGCTTTCTTT
TRBV7-9	-	TRBJ2-5	-	CASSPAGAHETQYF	TGTGCCAGCAGCCCCGCGGGGGCGCATGAGACCCAGTACTTC
TRBV10-3	TRBD2	TRBJ2-3	once	CAISESRLAGITDTQYF	TGTGCCATCAGTGAGTCGCGGCTAGCGGGGATCACAGATACGCAGTATTTT
TRBV7-9	-	TRBJ2-7	-	CSSSLTGDEQYF	TGTTCCAGCAGCTTAACGGGGGACGAGCAGTACTTC
TRBV5-1	-	TRBJ1-1	-	CASSFQQNTEAFF	TGCGCCAGCAGCTTCCAACAGAACACTGAAGCTTTCTTT
TRBV4-3	-	TRBJ2-7	-	CASSQGSRTTYEQYF	TGCGCCAGCAGCCAAGGAAGCCGGACAACCTACGAGCAGTACTTC
TRBV14	TRBD1	TRBJ1-1	-	CASSQWQGAANTEAFF	TGTGCCAGCAGCCAATGGCAGGGGGCGGCGAACACTGAAGCTTTCTTT
TRBV6-5	-	TRBJ2-1	-	CASRNRGLYNEQFF	TGTGCCAGCAGAAACAGGGGACTCTACAATGAGCAGTTCTTC
TRBV11-3	TRBD1	TRBJ2-2	-	CASSLGLGTGANTGELFF	TGTGCCAGCAGCTTAGGACTTGGGACAGGGGCGAACACCGGGGAGCTGTTTTTT
TRBV9	TRBD1	TRBJ2-2	-	CASSGQGALTGELFF	TGTGCCAGCAGCGGACAGGGGGCGCTCACCGGGGAGCTGTTTTTT
TRBV4-3	-	TRBJ1-1	-	CASSQDSQYTEAFF	TGCGCCAGCAGCCAAGACAGTCAGTACACTGAAGCTTTCTTT
TRBV2	TRBD2	TRBJ2-3	-	CASSAPSGGSDTQYF	TGTGCCAGCAGTGCGCCTAGCGGGGGGTCAGATACGCAGTATTTT
TRBV7-9	-	TRBJ2-2	few	CASTLLLATGELFF	TGTGCCAGCACCCTTCTACTAGCCACCGGGGAGCTGTTTTTT
TRBV7-9	TRBD2	TRBJ2-5	-	CASSSGTSVEETQYF	TGTGCCAGCAGCTCCGGGACTAGCGTTGAAGAGACCCAGTACTTC
TRBV15	TRBD1	TRBJ2-1	-	CATSPGGRGDEQFF	TGTGCCACCAGCCCAGGGGGCAGGGGCGATGAGCAGTTCTTC
TRBV21-1	-	TRBJ2-7	once	CASRQKSSYEQYF	TGTGCCAGCAGGCAGAAAAGCTCCTACGAGCAGTACTTC
TRBV6-6	-	TRBJ2-5	-	CASSYSTLERETQYF	TGTGCCAGCAGTTACTCAACCCTAGAGCGGGAGACCCAGTACTTC
TRBV11-3	TRBD2	TRBJ2-2	once	CAWRRESSTGELFF	TGTGCCTGGCGGCGGGAGAGTAGCACCGGGGAGCTGTTTTTT
TRBV5-1	TRBD1	TRBJ2-5	-	CASSQGQGETQYF	TGCGCCAGCAGCCAGGGACAGGGTGAGACCCAGTACTTC
TRBV2	TRBD2	TRBJ2-1	once	CASTARGALGNEQFF	TGTGCCAGCACCGCGCGGGGGGCCTTGGGGAATGAGCAGTTCTTC
TRBV2	TRBD2	TRBJ2-5	few	CAGERDTETQYF	TGTGCCGGCGAGCGGGATACTGAGACCCAGTACTTC
TRBV5-4	TRBD1	TRBJ2-5	-	CASSPRLTGAKETQYF	TGTGCCAGCAGCCCTCGTCTGACAGGGGCTAAGGAGACCCAGTACTTC
TRBV25-1	-	TRBJ2-7	-	CASSPVASGLYEQYF	TGTGCCAGCAGTCCAGTAGCGAGCGGGCTCTACGAGCAGTACTTC
TRBV6-6	-	TRBJ2-1	-	CASSLADSSYNEQFF	TGTGCCAGCAGTTTGGCGGATAGCTCCTACAATGAGCAGTTCTTC
TRBV19	TRBD2	TRBJ2-1	-	CASRDGGLAGGEQFF	TGTGCCAGTAGGGACGGAGGACTAGCGGGCGGTGAGCAGTTCTTC
TRBV7-9	-	TRBJ2-7	few	CASRTDGSGYEQYF	TGTGCCAGCAGAACCGACGGGTCCGGGTACGAGCAGTACTTC
TRBV6-6	TRBD1	TRBJ1-2	-	CASSFWTGRKLSGYTF	TGTGCCAGCAGTTTCTGGACAGGGAGGAAATTGAGTGGCTACACCTTC
TRBV27	TRBD2	TRBJ2-5	-	CASSLWLAGGKETQYF	TGTGCCAGCAGTTTATGGCTAGCGGGAGGTAAGGAGACCCAGTACTTC
TRBV18	-	TRBJ2-2	-	CASSLRTPNTGELFF	TGTGCCAGCTCACTACGGACTCCGAACACCGGGGAGCTGTTTTTT
TRBV6-1	TRBD2	TRBJ2-1	-	CASTAASGSYNEQFF	TGTGCCAGCACTGCCGCTAGCGGCTCTTACAATGAGCAGTTCTTC
TRBV4-3	TRBD2	TRBJ2-1	-	CASSPGLAGRRTYNEQFF	TGCGCCAGCAGCCCCGGACTAGCGGGACGCCGGACCTACAATGAGCAGTTCTTC